This T cell receptor (beta chain) was recorded in a study of early T cells in non-severe SARS-CoV-2 infection. About the study: Chains were unpaired, as sequencing was done on bulk RNA from unsorted whole blood.

This clonotype occurred many times. The antigen is not known. Points from the study as a whole: VDJdb-based matching was biased toward anti-spike CD8 responses and missed private and CD4 specificities.

Unique molecular identifiers were affixed to single, distinct cDNA molecules. TCRdb reprocessed the 5' RACE reads with MiXCR, giving one entry per CDR3 protein. The sample lists about 59,000 distinct CDR3 sequences, around 14% occurring once. V dropped 4 bases and J dropped 7 bases, with 13 bases sitting between them. The germline V gene has CDR1 SQVTM and CDR2 ANQGSEA. The CDR3 runs 13 residues. This specimen consisted of whole blood, obtained at baseline. The origin of this receptor is an adult who was a healthcare worker with PCR-confirmed SARS-CoV-2 infection or an uninfected control (not recorded which). The gene calls are TRBV29-1 and TRBJ2-2; perhaps TRBD2 as D (6 bases). The CDR3 loop reads CSVVGGAVGELFF. CDR3 nucleotide sequence: TGCAGCGTTGTAGGAGGGGCGGTCGGGGAGCTGTTTTTT.